One sample yielded the 28 T cell receptor beta chains listed below, sequenced in a study of control samples from healthy donors and cancer patients (TCRdb year 2020). Libraries were constructed by the immunoSEQ multiplex PCR assay. Not all clones reach the TCRdb copy of this immuneACCESS table, which keeps in-frame sequences only. Checked studies attribute under half of the gap to unresolved V genes and leave the rest unexplained. In all, the sample holds about 73,000 clones, and roughly 90% of those were seen once. The ten biggest clones cover 4% of the sample. The sequenced material came from blood. The receptors derive from a woman aged 50 to 60 in good health.

V usage is TRBV10-3 and J usage is TRBJ2-1, with D perhaps matching TRBD2 (6 bases). V was shortened by 10 bases and J by 2 bases, with 15 bases between the two germline ends. Germline assignment: CDR1 ENHRY and CDR2 SYGVKD. This CDR3 is built from 14 residues. The CDR3 region is CATAGIAAYNEQFF. The CDR3 region has the DNA TGTGCCACCGCCGGGATAGCGGCCTACAATGAGCAGTTCTTC.

J is TRBJ2-5 and V is TRBV9; TRBD2 aligns across 8 bases. The length of the CDR3 is 18 residues. CDR1 SGDLS and CDR2 YYNGEE come from the germline V gene. Unmatched junction bases numbered 14, after V lost 4 bases and J lost 0 bases. CDR3: CASSPRALSGSYQETQYF. The DNA for the CDR3 is TGTGCCAGCAGCCCCCGGGCTTTGAGCGGGAGTTACCAAGAGACCCAGTACTTC.

This chain uses TRBV7-9 with TRBJ1-6, with TRBD1 matching over 7 bases. The germline gives CDR1 SEHNR, CDR2 FQNEAQ (reference sequence). This CDR3 spans 15 amino acids. The V and J ends lost 4 bases and 7 bases, in that order; junction bases with no gene match: 7. The CDR3 DNA is TGTGCCAGCAGCTCCCGACAGGGTGGCAATTCACCCCTCCACTTT. Amino acid sequence: CASSSRQGGNSPLHF.

The chain joins TRBV11-3 to TRBJ2-1; D gene ambiguous. The CDR3 covers 14 residues. Germline loops: CDR1 SGHNT, CDR2 YENEEA. The V gene lost 3 bases and the J gene lost 3 bases, with 9 bases spanning the gap. The DNA of the CDR3 is TGTGCCAGCAGCTTTTCGTCGGACTACAATGAGCAGTTCTTC. Its translation is CASSFSSDYNEQFF.

This rearrangement joins TRBV24-1 to TRBJ2-5, with TRBD2 matching over 8 bases. Germline values: CDR1 KGHDR, CDR2 SFDVKD. CDR3 size: 14 residues. The V segment lost 3 bases and the J segment 2 bases; nucleotides outside the gene matches: 1. The CDR3 coding sequence is TGTGCCACCAGTGATAGCGGGAGACAAGAGACCCAGTACTTC. It encodes CATSDSGRQETQYF.

The chain combines TRBV27 with TRBJ2-3; the D gene is possibly TRBD1 (5 bases). CDR1 MNHEY and CDR2 SMNVEV come from the germline V gene (reference sequence). V lost 1 base and J lost 4, with 12 bases in between. The CDR3 spans 15 residues. CDR3 DNA sequence: TGTGCCAGCAGTTTATTCGGCAGGGAATCAGATACGCAGTATTTT. Its translation: CASSLFGRESDTQYF.

The gene calls are TRBV29-1 and TRBJ2-2; D call uncertain. This CDR3 spans 13 amino acids. The V end was cut by 3 bases, the J end by 2 bases, with 7 bases between. Germline V gene sequence: CDR1 SQVTM, CDR2 ANQGSEA. The CDR3 sequence is CSVEGSNTGELFF. The DNA of the CDR3 is TGCAGCGTTGAGGGCAGTAACACCGGGGAGCTGTTTTTT.

The chain uses TRBV3-1 (or the pseudogene TRBV3-2) and TRBJ2-7, with 10 positions matching TRBD1. CDR1 is LGHDT, CDR2 YNNKEL, per germline (reference sequence). The V and J ends lost 3 bases and 3 bases, in that order; junction bases with no gene match: 5. The CDR3 consists of 15 residues. This chain's CDR3 is CASSHSGTGDYEQYF. For the CDR3, the DNA is TGTGCCAGCAGCCACTCCGGGACAGGGGACTACGAGCAGTACTTC.

In its sample, this clone was seen a few times. V is TRBV5-4 and J is TRBJ2-7; no definite D call. The V and J ends lost 4 bases and 0 bases respectively, with 11 bases between them. Germline CDR1 reads SGHNT; CDR2 reads YYREEE (reference sequence). The CDR3 runs to 14 residues. CDR3 in amino acids: CASSPDTNSYEQYF. The CDR3 region has the DNA TGTGCCAGCAGCCCAGACACAAACTCCTACGAGCAGTACTTC.

This clone has just one count. The chain employs TRBV18 and TRBJ1-2; no reliable D call. Trimming removed 1 base at V and 7 bases at J, with 10 bases between. Germline lookup yields CDR1 KGHSH and CDR2 LQKENI. The CDR3 is 13 amino acids. The DNA for the CDR3 is TGTGCCAGCTCACCACAAAACAGTCGTGGCTACACCTTC. Protein product: CASSPQNSRGYTF. The variable domain in full, with the rest retrieved from reference TRBV18 and TRBJ1-2, is NAGVMQNPRHLVRRRGQEARLRCSPMKGHSHVYWYRQLPEEGLKFMVYLQKENIIDESGMPKERFSAEFPKEGPSILRIQQVVRGDSAAYFCASSPQNSRGYTFGSGTRLTVV.

This clone was seen a few times. The chain recombines TRBV7-9 with TRBJ1-1; D possibly corresponds to TRBD1 (5 bases). Per germline, CDR1 SEHNR and CDR2 FQNEAQ (reference sequence). The CDR3 is made up of 13 amino acids. V was shortened by 5 bases and J by 1 base, with 8 bases between the two germline ends. For the CDR3, the DNA is TGTGCCAGCAGCAATACAGGGAACACTGAAGCTTTCTTT. Amino acids: CASSNTGNTEAFF.

The J gene is TRBJ2-7, the V gene TRBV4-1; perhaps TRBD1 as D (6 bases). This CDR3 region has 13 residues. Germline assignment: CDR1 MGHRA and CDR2 YSYEKL. Deletions cut 2 bases from V and 3 bases from J, with 8 bases between. Here the CDR3 DNA reads TGCGCCAGCAGCCAACGGACAGACTACGAGCAGTACTTC. It specifies CASSQRTDYEQYF.

The genes are TRBV18 and TRBJ1-1, with unresolved D. CDR3 length: 16 residues. The V and J ends lost 2 bases and 1 base respectively, with 14 bases between them. CDR1 and CDR2 from the germline V gene are KGHSH and LQKENI. The CDR3 is CASSPNMLRGNTEAFF. DNA for the CDR3: TGTGCCAGCTCACCAAATATGTTGCGAGGGAACACTGAAGCTTTCTTT.

The chain couples TRBV11-2 to TRBJ2-3; 9 bases fit TRBD2. The CDR3 runs to 17 residues. Germline lookup yields CDR1 SGHAT and CDR2 FQNNGV. The junction had 13 bases not matched to a gene; V was cut back by 3 bases and J by 6 bases. The CDR3 DNA follows: TGTGCCAGCAGCTTGGGGGCTAGCGGGAAGAGTATCGATACGCAGTATTTT. Residues: CASSLGASGKSIDTQYF.

V usage is TRBV7-8 and J usage is TRBJ2-2; the match to TRBD2 covers 11 bases. V trimming: 2 bases; J trimming: 3 bases; junction bases outside the gene matches: 5. This CDR3 region has 17 residues. Looked up from germline, CDR1 is SGHVS and CDR2 is FQNEAQ. The CDR3 sequence is CASSLPKLAGDTGELFF. The CDR3 nucleotides are TGTGCCAGCAGCTTACCAAAACTAGCGGGGGACACCGGGGAGCTGTTTTTT.

The rearrangement joins TRBV6-1 to TRBJ2-1, with no clear D. Trimming took off 2 bases at V and 15 bases at J, with 14 bases between the two ends. The CDR3 runs to 12 residues. Germline lookup yields CDR1 MNHNS and CDR2 SASEGT. The CDR3 reads CASSENKEPPFF. The CDR3 DNA reads TGTGCCAGCAGTGAAAACAAGGAGCCCCCGTTCTTC.

This chain joins TRBV4-2 and TRBJ2-7; D ambiguous. The CDR3 runs to 13 residues. CDR1 and CDR2 from the germline V gene are LGHNA and YNFKEQ. V lost 0 bases, J lost 4 bases, and 7 bases lay in between. CDR3 coding DNA: TGTGCCAGCAGCCAAGACAAGGGATACGAGCAGTACTTC. This codes for CASSQDKGYEQYF.

This clone was recorded a few times. V gene TRBV28 combines with J gene TRBJ1-5; 8 positions agree with TRBD1. Germline CDR1 MDHEN, CDR2 SYDVKM. The CDR3 sequence is 18 residues long. After removal of 6 bases from V and 0 bases from J, the junction contained 13 bases not matched to a gene. The chain's CDR3 is CASRKQGGSGFSNQPQHF. As DNA, the CDR3 is TGTGCCAGCAGGAAACAGGGGGGAAGCGGCTTTAGCAATCAGCCCCAGCATTTT.

The CDR3 sequence: CASFEDRTGNTIYF. CDR3 DNA: TGTGCCAGTTTCGAGGACAGGACTGGAAACACCATATATTTT. The chain employs TRBV28 and TRBJ1-3; 7 bases agree with TRBD1. Trimming cost V 9 bases and J 2 bases; bases outside gene matches: 7. Germline V CDR1 and CDR2: MDHEN, SYDVKM. This CDR3 contains 14 residues.

CDR3 region: CASRRTVDTEAFF. CDR3 nucleotide sequence: TGTGCCAGCAGGAGGACAGTAGACACTGAAGCTTTCTTT. This chain joins TRBV6-6 and TRBJ1-1; TRBD1 might be the D (6 bases). Per germline, CDR1 MNHNY and CDR2 SVGAGI (reference sequence). Trimming pared 6 bases from V and 3 bases from J, leaving 11 bases between. CDR3 length: 13 amino acids.

J is TRBJ2-1 and V is TRBV10-3; the D gene is possibly TRBD2 (5 bases). The ends were cut back, 0 bases at V and 5 bases at J, with 14 bases in the middle. From germline, CDR1 is ENHRY and CDR2 SYGVKD. The CDR3 contains 16 residues. CDR3 loop: CAISESGSSADNEQFF. The DNA for the CDR3 is TGTGCCATCAGTGAGTCAGGGAGTTCCGCTGACAATGAGCAGTTCTTC.

The V and J genes are TRBV4-1 and TRBJ2-1; TRBD2 matches at 9 bases. CDR3 size: 17 residues. The J segment lost 3 bases and the V segment lost 3 bases, leaving 9 bases of the junction unmatched. The germline CDR1 and CDR2 sequences are MGHRA and YSYEKL. CDR3 in DNA: TGCGCCAGCAGCCAGTCGGGGAGCGGGAGGAACTACAATGAGCAGTTCTTC. Translation gives CASSQSGSGRNYNEQFF.

This clone was detected only a few times. The sample has other DNA sequences that encode this CDR3 too. V gene TRBV10-3 combines with J gene TRBJ1-2; D not certain. Trimming took off 2 bases at V and 1 base at J, with 2 bases between the two ends. The germline gives CDR1 ENHRY, CDR2 SYGVKD. The length of the CDR3 is 12 residues. This CDR3 reads CAISEGNYGYTF. The CDR3 nucleotides are TGTGCCATCAGTGAGGGTAACTATGGCTACACCTTC.

In this sample, this clone turned up once. The chain recombines TRBV5-1 with TRBJ2-1; 9 bases map to TRBD2. The CDR3 extends over 16 amino acids. CDR1 and CDR2 (germline): SGHRS, YFSETQ. V gave up 7 bases and J gave up 5 bases; unmatched junction bases: 13. CDR3 in amino acids: CASGGLSGRPHNEQFF. The CDR3 nucleotides are TGCGCCAGCGGGGGATTAAGCGGGAGGCCTCACAATGAGCAGTTCTTC.

The CDR3 coding sequence is TGTGCCAGCAAGCGACAGGGGCCCACTGAAGCTTTCTTT. Its translation is CASKRQGPTEAFF. The V gene is TRBV7-3, the J gene TRBJ1-1; 8 positions match TRBD1. From germline, CDR1 is SGHTA and CDR2 FQGTGA. J lost 4 bases, V lost 7 bases, and 5 bases had no gene match. This CDR3 has 13 residues.

This sequence joins TRBV6-6 and TRBJ1-5; 8 nucleotides agree with TRBD1. This CDR3 spans 16 amino acids. Germline lookup yields CDR1 MNHNY and CDR2 SVGAGI (reference sequence). V lost 4 bases to trimming and J lost 7 bases; unmatched junction nucleotides: 12. CDR3 DNA: TGTGCCAGCAGTTCACCCCTGGGGACAGGAGTACAGCCCCAGCATTTT. Its protein is CASSSPLGTGVQPQHF.

The chain has TRBV28 and TRBJ1-4, with 8 nucleotides matching TRBD1. The length of the CDR3 is 13 residues. Losses at the gene ends were 8 bases for V and 8 bases for J; bases not matched to a gene: 7. Looked up from germline, CDR1 is MDHEN and CDR2 is SYDVKM. CDR3 loop: CASLRGPSEKLFF. CDR3 nucleotide sequence: TGTGCCAGCCTCAGGGGGCCTAGCGAAAAACTGTTTTTT.

The chain uses TRBV5-1 and TRBJ1-5; 7 bases align to TRBD1. J was trimmed by 5 bases and V by 0 bases; bases with no gene match: 5. Germline lookup yields CDR1 SGHRS and CDR2 YFSETQ. The CDR3 runs to 15 residues. CDR3 region: CASSLVGRGDQPQHF. The CDR3 DNA reads TGCGCCAGCAGCTTGGTGGGCAGGGGGGATCAGCCCCAGCATTTT.